This TCR beta chain was profiled in a study of T cells in Graves' hyperthyroidism and ophthalmopathy. A few counts support this clonotype. PBMCs were collected from an approximately 9.3 ml volume of fresh peripheral blood. TCR beta CDR3 regions were amplified from RNA. Primed by the HTBI set, a first-round RT-PCR was run on the TCR CDR3. TCRdb redid the calling of the multiplex PCR reads with MiXCR, one entry per CDR3 protein. Counted here are about 560,000 distinct CDR3 sequences, 16% occurring once; the ten biggest clones make up 15% to 20%. V dropped 3 bases and J dropped 2; count of bases not matched to a gene: 7. From germline, CDR1 is KGHDR and CDR2 SFDVKD. The length of the CDR3 is 16 residues.

This receptor was taken from a woman younger than 30 with Graves' hyperthyroidism. The chain links TRBV24-1 to TRBJ2-3; 7 bases align to TRBD1. Specimen: blood. The CDR3: CATSDRQGQNTDTQYF. DNA for the CDR3: TGTGCCACCAGTGATCGGCAGGGACAGAACACAGATACGCAGTATTTT.